The 24 T cell receptor beta chains presented below share a single source sample, sequenced in a study of CD8 T cells in Susac syndrome. With random hexamers, reverse transcription was performed on 0.5 to 1 ug of RNA. TCRdb passed the immunoSEQ multiplex PCR reads through MiXCR, listing each CDR3 protein once. The sample records 250,000 to 300,000 distinct CDR3 sequences, about 85% being singletons. Sample: CD8+ T cells from PBMCs. Receptors were obtained from a human donor with multiple sclerosis.

The chain uses TRBV9 and TRBJ2-5, with 14 bases matching TRBD2. Germline assignment: CDR1 SGDLS and CDR2 YYNGEE. The J segment lost 4 bases and the V segment lost 5 bases, leaving 4 bases of the junction unmatched. The CDR3 is made up of 15 amino acids. The CDR3, as DNA: TGTGCCAGCAGTGAGACTAGCGGGAGGGGAGAGACCCAGTACTTC. Its protein product is CASSETSGRGETQYF. The full variable domain, with the rest looked up from reference TRBV9 and TRBJ2-5, is DSGVTQTPKHLITATGQRVTLRCSPRSGDLSVYWYQQSLDQGLQFLIQYYNGEERAKGNILERFSAQQFPDLHSELNLSSLELGDSALYFCASSETSGRGETQYFGPGTRLLVL.

This clonotype was recorded only once. The CDR3 loop reads CASSLSGSGRNEQYF. CDR3 coding DNA: TGTGCCAGCAGTTTATCTGGCAGCGGGAGGAACGAGCAGTACTTC. The rearrangement uses TRBV27 and TRBJ2-7; 9 nucleotides match TRBD2. The trim removed 0 bases at V and 5 bases at J, leaving 5 bases unmatched. The CDR3 consists of 15 residues. The V gene's germline CDR1 is MNHEY and CDR2 SMNVEV (reference sequence).

This clonotype was counted a single time. The rearrangement links TRBV12-3 or TRBV12-4 to TRBJ1-6; TRBD1 might be the D (5 bases). Trimming stripped 5 bases from V and 7 bases from J, with 15 bases between. The CDR3 consists of 15 residues. CDR3 in amino acids: CASSHRDGINSPLHF. In DNA, the CDR3 is TGTGCCAGCAGTCATCGGGACGGGATAAATTCACCCCTCCACTTT.

CDR3 sequence reads: CASSQVGTMGYTDTQYF. DNA of the CDR3: TGTGCCAGCAGCCAAGTCGGGACGATGGGGTACACAGATACGCAGTATTTT. The chain uses TRBV12-3 or TRBV12-4 and TRBJ2-3; D possibly uses TRBD1 or TRBD2 (5 bases each). The CDR3 sequence is 17 residues long. V dropped 6 bases and J dropped 2 bases, with 21 bases sitting between them.

The chain joins TRBV7-9 to TRBJ2-1; D possibly corresponds to TRBD2 (7 bases). V was pared by 1 base and J by 8 bases, with 18 bases between. Germline CDR1 reads SEHNR; CDR2 reads FQNEAQ (reference sequence). This CDR3 region has 16 residues. The CDR3 nucleotides read TGTGCCAGCAGCTTAGGTCTGGGGGGCCTAGCGGATGAGCAGTTCTTC. Translation: CASSLGLGGLADEQFF.

This chain uses TRBV19 with TRBJ2-7, with TRBD1 identical over 7 bases. Losses at the gene ends were 4 bases for V and 1 base for J; bases not matched to a gene: 4. Germline CDR1 reads LNHDA; CDR2 reads SQIVND (reference sequence). This CDR3 contains 14 residues. The CDR3 sequence: CASSRDSLSYEQYF. In nucleotides, the CDR3 is TGTGCCAGTAGTAGGGACAGCCTTTCCTACGAGCAGTACTTC.

This chain uses TRBV7-9 with TRBJ1-5; D unclear. The CDR3 covers 16 residues. Trimming stripped 5 bases from V and 0 bases from J, with 14 bases between. Germline V gene sequence: CDR1 SEHNR, CDR2 FQNEAQ (reference sequence). In nucleotides, the CDR3 is TGTGCCAGCAGCCTGGGAGGTTCGAATAGCAATCAGCCCCAGCATTTT. Its translation is CASSLGGSNSNQPQHF.

The genes are TRBV12-3 or TRBV12-4 and TRBJ1-2; D gene unclear. This CDR3 region has 13 residues. The ends were cut back, 2 bases at V and 5 bases at J, with 9 bases in the middle. The chain's CDR3 is CASSLRQSYGYTF. In DNA form, the CDR3 reads TGTGCCAGCAGTTTAAGGCAGAGTTATGGCTACACCTTC.

This clonotype is a singleton in its sample. The chain employs TRBV20-1 and TRBJ1-3, with a tentative D call TRBD1 (6 bases). The germline V gene has CDR1 DFQATT and CDR2 SNEGSKA (reference sequence). The length of the CDR3 is 14 residues. Trimming pared 2 bases from V and 4 bases from J, leaving 12 bases between. This CDR3 reads CSARSGGRGNTIYF. The DNA of the CDR3 is TGCAGTGCTAGATCGGGGGGGCGGGGAAACACCATATATTTT.

J is TRBJ1-4 and V is TRBV6-6, with D possibly being TRBD1 (5 bases). V lost 5 bases, J lost 7 bases, and 20 bases lay in between. Germline CDR1 is MNHNY and CDR2 is SVGAGI (reference sequence). The CDR3 length is 16 residues. In DNA form, the CDR3 reads TGTGCCAGCAGTCTAAGGACACCAGTCTTAACTGAAAAACTGTTTTTT. Its protein is CASSLRTPVLTEKLFF.

J is TRBJ1-5 and V is TRBV12-3 or TRBV12-4, with no clear D. This CDR3 comprises 13 residues. The ends were cut back, 4 bases at V and 3 bases at J, with 7 bases in the middle. The CDR3 DNA follows: TGTGCCAGCAGTTATGGGGTCAATCAGCCCCAGCATTTT. Its protein product is CASSYGVNQPQHF.

The genes are TRBV5-6 and TRBJ1-1; TRBD1 is a possible D gene (6 bases). CDR1 SGHDT and CDR2 YYEEEE come from the germline V gene. The CDR3 covers 13 residues. The germline V and J ends were trimmed by 7 bases and 8 bases, with 18 bases remaining between them. CDR3 in amino acids: CASSGATFEEAFF. CDR3 nucleotides: TGTGCCAGCTCAGGGGCCACTTTTGAAGAAGCTTTCTTT.

This clonotype came up once. The gene calls are TRBV27 and TRBJ1-1; no clear D gene. Per germline, CDR1 MNHEY and CDR2 SMNVEV (reference sequence). The CDR3 has 16 amino acids. V shed 4 bases and J shed 6 bases, with 21 bases lying between them. The CDR3 here is CASSSPDTSPPAEAFF. The CDR3, as DNA: TGTGCCAGCAGTTCCCCCGACACCTCTCCCCCAGCTGAAGCTTTCTTT.

J is TRBJ2-3 and V is TRBV29-1, with D possibly being TRBD2 (6 bases). The CDR3 extends over 13 amino acids. V was pared by 3 bases and J by 3 bases, with 10 bases between. The germline V gene has CDR1 SQVTM and CDR2 ANQGSEA. The DNA for the CDR3 is TGCAGCGTTGAGAAGGGGAGGACAGATACGCAGTATTTT. Its translation is CSVEKGRTDTQYF.

The chain recombines TRBV5-1 with TRBJ1-1; D not certain. V lost 0 bases and J lost 5, with 14 bases in between. The CDR3 is 15 amino acids. Germline V gene lookup returns CDR1 SGHRS and CDR2 YFSETQ. The CDR3 DNA reads as TGCGCCAGCAGCTTGGAACCGGGGTCTAGGACTGAAGCTTTCTTT. Translation: CASSLEPGSRTEAFF.

The V call is TRBV27, the J call TRBJ2-7; TRBD1 is a possible D gene (6 bases). Germline V gene data show CDR1 as MNHEY and CDR2 as SMNVEV (reference sequence). CDR3 size: 16 residues. The V gene lost 5 bases and the J gene lost 9 bases, with 26 bases spanning the gap. As DNA, the CDR3 is TGTGCCAGCAGTGGAGCACTTACAGGGAGTCTAGCCGGGCAGTACTTC. It is translated as CASSGALTGSLAGQYF.

The rearrangement joins TRBV30 to TRBJ2-7, with a possible D match to TRBD2 (6 bases). Per the germline V gene, CDR1 is GTSNPN and CDR2 is SVGIG (reference sequence). Trimming cost V 6 bases and J 5 bases, with 17 bases left between them. CDR3 length: 13 residues. The CDR3 protein is CACRRGRLDEQYF. The CDR3 DNA sequence: TGTGCCTGTCGCAGAGGGAGGCTGGACGAGCAGTACTTC.

The V call is TRBV5-5, the J call TRBJ2-4; D remains unclear. CDR3 length equals 18 residues. V was shortened by 3 bases and J by 0 bases, with 19 bases between the two germline ends. The germline gives CDR1 SGHKS, CDR2 YYEKEE (reference sequence). As DNA, the CDR3 is TGTGCCAGCAGCTCCATGACAAACACTTTTCTAGCCAAAAACATTCAGTACTTC. Translation: CASSSMTNTFLAKNIQYF.

In nucleotides, the CDR3 is TGCAGTGCTGAGACTAGCGGCTTCTACAATGAGCAGTTCTTC. It encodes CSAETSGFYNEQFF. The chain uses TRBV20-1 and TRBJ2-1; 9 nucleotides align to TRBD2. V trimming: 5 bases; J trimming: 3 bases; junction bases outside the gene matches: 5. Germline CDR1 is DFQATT and CDR2 is SNEGSKA (reference sequence). The CDR3 has 14 amino acids.

This clonotype was found once. The chain combines TRBV7-9 with TRBJ2-7; 7 bases agree with TRBD1. The V gene's germline CDR1 is SEHNR and CDR2 FQNEAQ (reference sequence). With V trimmed by 5 bases and J by 2 bases, 6 bases remained unmatched. The length of the CDR3 is 14 residues. CDR3 in amino acids: CASSGTDGTYEQYF. As DNA, the CDR3 is TGTGCCAGCAGCGGGACAGATGGGACCTACGAGCAGTACTTC.

V gene TRBV30 combines with J gene TRBJ2-1; 9 bases match TRBD2. This CDR3 comprises 15 residues. The germline V gene encodes CDR1 GTSNPN and CDR2 SVGIG (reference sequence). J was trimmed by 4 bases and V by 6 bases; bases with no gene match: 10. CDR3 DNA sequence: TGTGCCTGTGCCGCCTTGGCGGGAGGGTACAATGAGCAGTTCTTC. The encoded protein is CACAALAGGYNEQFF.

Remarks on this clonotype: Its ends do not fully match the called genes, so a read error is possible. The chain carries TRBV9 and TRBJ1-1; D ambiguous. The CDR3 runs 13 residues. The germline CDR1 and CDR2 sequences are SGDLS and YYNGEE. CDR3 in amino acids: CVSSVARVGEAFF. CDR3 nucleotides: TGTGTCAGCAGCGTAGCTCGCGTAGGGGAAGCTTTCTTT.

The chain carries TRBV6-1 and TRBJ1-1; D possibly corresponds to TRBD1 (6 bases). V was trimmed by 6 bases and J by 6 bases, leaving 23 bases between them. This CDR3 is 16 amino acids long. Germline CDR1 reads MNHNS; CDR2 reads SASEGT. The CDR3 nucleotides are TGTGCCAGCAGCCCTTCTAAGGCTCGACCAGGGGCTGAAGCTTTCTTT. It translates to CASSPSKARPGAEAFF.

The chain links TRBV4-2 to TRBJ2-6, with a tentative D call TRBD2 (6 bases). Germline loops: CDR1 LGHNA, CDR2 YNFKEQ. Trimming took off 6 bases at V and 4 bases at J, with 16 bases between the two ends. This CDR3 has 16 amino acids. The CDR3 here is CASRPLEGTGANVLTF. DNA of the CDR3: TGTGCCAGCAGACCTCTGGAGGGGACCGGGGCCAACGTCCTGACTTTC.